Presented here are 5 T cell receptor beta chains from one specimen sequenced in a study of cytomegalovirus exposure and HLA in healthy donors. Amplification used 60 Vbeta primers and 13 Jbeta primers. TCRdb's copy holds only in-frame clones and misses some; the assay was immunoSEQ multiplex PCR. The table has some 130,000 clones, around four fifths seen once. The sequenced material came from PBMCs. These receptors were taken from a male donor in good health and CMV-seropositive.

The chain has TRBV7-9 and TRBJ1-1, with 8 bases aligning to TRBD1. V lost 5 bases and J lost 3; bases outside the gene matches: 8. The germline V gene encodes CDR1 SEHNR and CDR2 FQNEAQ (reference sequence). The CDR3 totals 15 residues. The DNA of the CDR3 is TGTGCCAGCAGCCTGCCAGGGGGACAGGACACTGAAGCTTTCTTT. This translates into CASSLPGGQDTEAFF.

The chain couples TRBV12-5 to TRBJ2-7; D uncertain. Germline lookup yields CDR1 LGHNT and CDR2 FRNRAP. V lost 3 bases to trimming and J lost 0 bases, with 15 bases between them. CDR3 length: 16 amino acids. CDR3 protein: CASGFPWALVSYEQYF. For the CDR3, the DNA is TGTGCTAGTGGTTTCCCCTGGGCGCTTGTCTCCTACGAGCAGTACTTC.

The rearrangement uses TRBV7-2 and TRBJ1-1; TRBD1 might be the D (5 bases). The germline CDR1 and CDR2 sequences are SGHTA and FQGNSA. V was pared by 2 bases and J by 4 bases, with 17 bases between. This CDR3 region has 16 residues. The DNA of the CDR3 is TGTGCCAGCAGCTTACTGAGGACATCGTTGGGCACTGAAGCTTTCTTT. It codes for CASSLLRTSLGTEAFF. Combining the CDR3 with reference TRBV7-2 and TRBJ1-1 gives the whole variable domain GAGVSQSPSNKVTEKGKDVELRCDPISGHTALYWYRQSLGQGLEFLIYFQGNSAPDKSGLPSDRFSAERTGGSVSTLTIQRTQQEDSAVYLCASSLLRTSLGTEAFFGQGTRLTVV.

The J gene is TRBJ1-3, the V gene TRBV2; D is uncertain. The J call may be faulty, since TRBJ2-2 better matches the DNA end. The CDR3 is 12 amino acids. From germline, CDR1 is SNHLY and CDR2 FYNNEI. The CDR3 bases are TGTGCCAGCAGCCTTGCTTCCGGGGAGCTGTTTTTT. Amino acids: CASSLASGELFF.

The V gene is TRBV4-2, the J gene TRBJ1-4, with D perhaps TRBD1 (6 bases). Germline CDR1 and CDR2: LGHNA and YNFKEQ. The CDR3 runs 15 residues. Trimming took 0 bases from V and 7 from J, leaving 12 bases between them. CDR3 bases: TGTGCCAGCAGCCAAGAAAAACAGGGAAGTGAAAAACTGTTTTTT. Protein sequence: CASSQEKQGSEKLFF.